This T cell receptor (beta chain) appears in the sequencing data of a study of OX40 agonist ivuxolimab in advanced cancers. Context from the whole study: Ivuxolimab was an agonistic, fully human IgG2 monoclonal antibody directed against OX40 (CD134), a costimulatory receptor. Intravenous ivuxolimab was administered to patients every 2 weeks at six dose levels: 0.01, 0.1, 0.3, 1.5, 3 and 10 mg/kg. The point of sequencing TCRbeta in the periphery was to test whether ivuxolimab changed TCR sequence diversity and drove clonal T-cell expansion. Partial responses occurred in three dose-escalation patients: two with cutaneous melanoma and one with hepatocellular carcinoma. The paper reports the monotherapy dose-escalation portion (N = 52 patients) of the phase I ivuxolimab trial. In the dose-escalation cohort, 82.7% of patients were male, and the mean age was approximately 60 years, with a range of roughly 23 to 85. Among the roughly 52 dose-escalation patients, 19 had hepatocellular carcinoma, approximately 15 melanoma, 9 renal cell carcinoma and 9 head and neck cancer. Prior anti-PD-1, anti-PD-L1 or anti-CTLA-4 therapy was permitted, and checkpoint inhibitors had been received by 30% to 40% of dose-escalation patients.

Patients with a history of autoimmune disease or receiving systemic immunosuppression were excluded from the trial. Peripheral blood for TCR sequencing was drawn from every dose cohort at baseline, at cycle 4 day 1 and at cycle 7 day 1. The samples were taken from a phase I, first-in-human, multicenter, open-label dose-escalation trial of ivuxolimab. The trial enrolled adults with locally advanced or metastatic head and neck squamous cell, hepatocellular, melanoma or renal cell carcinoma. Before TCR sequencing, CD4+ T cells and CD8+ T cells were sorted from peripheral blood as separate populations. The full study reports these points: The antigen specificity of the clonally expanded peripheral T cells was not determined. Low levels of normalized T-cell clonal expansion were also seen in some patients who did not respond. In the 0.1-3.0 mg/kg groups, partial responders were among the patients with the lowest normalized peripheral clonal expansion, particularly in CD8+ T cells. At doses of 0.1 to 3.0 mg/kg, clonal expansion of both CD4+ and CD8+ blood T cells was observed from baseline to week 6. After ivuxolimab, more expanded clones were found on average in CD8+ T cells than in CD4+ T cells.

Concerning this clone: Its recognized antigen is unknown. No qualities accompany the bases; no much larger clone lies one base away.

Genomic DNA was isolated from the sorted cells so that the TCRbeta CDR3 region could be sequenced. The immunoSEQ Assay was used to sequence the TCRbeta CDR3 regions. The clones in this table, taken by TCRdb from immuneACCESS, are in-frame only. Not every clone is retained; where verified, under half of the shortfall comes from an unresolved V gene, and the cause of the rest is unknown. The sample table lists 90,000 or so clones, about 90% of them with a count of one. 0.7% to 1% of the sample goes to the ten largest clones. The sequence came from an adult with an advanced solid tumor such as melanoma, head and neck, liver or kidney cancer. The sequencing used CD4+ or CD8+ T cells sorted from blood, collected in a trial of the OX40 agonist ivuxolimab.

CDR3 loop: CASSPGQGVRGTEAFF. The DNA is TGTGCCAGCAGCCCTGGACAGGGTGTGAGGGGGACTGAAGCTTTCTTT. Recombination linked TRBV5-4 to TRBJ1-1; TRBD1 agrees with 8 junctional bases. V has 4 bases trimmed and J has 5 bases trimmed; junction bases matching no gene number 13. There are 16 amino acids in the CDR3, from cysteine to phenylalanine inclusive. Kept here is only the CDR3 DNA, which spans 48 bases and is read in frame from base 1. Based on the germline V gene (reference sequence), the CDR1 and CDR2 sequences are SGHNT and YYREEE.